This is a list of T cell receptor beta chains from one sample in a study of shared clonotypes between healthy human individuals. Only in-frame clones appear in the TCRdb table, and some are missing; sequencing was by immunoSEQ multiplex PCR. This sample has roughly 2 million clones, with 95% found just once. The specimen was naive CD4+ T cells sorted from blood. The receptors come from a man aged 18 to 29 in good health. The CDR3 runs from the conserved cysteine through the conserved F or W. Each record gives: clone size, J gene, V gene, D gene, CDR3 DNA, CDR3 protein. D genes are given only for firm matches. Clone size is stated in some rows and not others, as once, few, many or a class when expanded.

NA | TRBJ1-2 | TRBV20-1 | NA | TGCAGTGCTAGAGATTCGCTCCAGTTC | CSARDSLQF
NA | TRBJ2-7 | TRBV15 | NA | TGTGCCACCAGCAGAGATGGGTGGGAGCAGTACTTC | CATSRDGWEQYF
NA | TRBJ1-2 | TRBV29-1 | TRBD1 | TGCAGCGTCGGGGGACAGGGGAAAGGCTACACCTTC | CSVGGQGKGYTF
NA | TRBJ1-1 | TRBV19 | NA | TGTGCCAGTAGTATGCGCGTCAGGGCACCTGAAGCTTTCTTT | CASSMRVRAPEAFF
NA | TRBJ2-1 | TRBV6-1 | TRBD2 | TGTGCCAGCAGTGAGGGACTAGCGGGGGGCGGTGAGCAGTTCTTC | CASSEGLAGGGEQFF
NA | TRBJ1-2 | TRBV5-4 | NA | TGTGCCAGCAGCTCCTTGGTGGACGATGGCTACACCTTC | CASSSLVDDGYTF
NA | TRBJ1-3 | TRBV4-3 | NA | TGCGCCAGCAGCCTCCACATCATACAGCGGGGCTCTGGAAACACCATATATTTT | CASSLHIIQRGSGNTIYF
NA | TRBJ2-2 | TRBV2 | NA | TGTGCCAGCAGTGAAGTGGTGGGGTCCACCGGGGAGCTGTTTTTT | CASSEVVGSTGELFF
NA | TRBJ2-1 | TRBV13 | TRBD2 | TGTGCCAGCAGCGAATTAGCGGGAGGATCCTACAATGAGCAGTTCTTC | CASSELAGGSYNEQFF
NA | TRBJ1-1 | TRBV2 | NA | TGTGCCAGCAGTGGGGAGCTCATGGGGACTGAAGCTTTCTTT | CASSGELMGTEAFF
NA | TRBJ2-7 | TRBV5-4 | NA | TGTGCCAGCAGCTTGGGTAGGGTGCCTGGGTACGAGCAGTACTTC | CASSLGRVPGYEQYF
NA | TRBJ2-7 | TRBV5-6 | NA | TGTGCCAGCAGCTCTCACGGGGAGCCTGGGCAAGACGAGCAGTACTTC | CASSSHGEPGQDEQYF
once | TRBJ2-3 | TRBV29-1 | NA | TGCAGCGCCGAGCCGGGACCAGATACGCAGTATTTT | CSAEPGPDTQYF
NA | TRBJ1-2 | TRBV6-5 | NA | TGTGCCAGCAGTTACTCGAGATTGGGGTATGGCTACACCTTC | CASSYSRLGYGYTF
NA | TRBJ1-2 | TRBV5-1 | NA | TGCGCCAGCAGCTTGGATGGAGGGCTAGATGGCTACACCTTC | CASSLDGGLDGYTF
NA | TRBJ2-5 | TRBV5-1 | TRBD2 | TGCGCCAGCAGCCCAACGGGGGGGAAAGAGACCCAGTACTTC | CASSPTGGKETQYF
few | TRBJ1-2 | TRBV6-5 | TRBD1 | TGTGCCAGCAGGGTACAGGGGGCTAGAGGCTACACCTTC | CASRVQGARGYTF
NA | TRBJ1-2 | TRBV29-1 | NA | TGCAGCGTTGAATCGGTGAACTATGGCTACACCTTC | CSVESVNYGYTF
NA | TRBJ2-5 | TRBV5-1 | NA | TGCGCCAACAACAAAGAACGGGGGACATTCAGTCATCAAGAGACCCAGTACTTC | CANNKERGTFSHQETQYF
NA | TRBJ2-7 | TRBV2 | TRBD1 | TGTGCCAGCAGTCTTGGGACAGGGTACTACGAGCAGTACTTC | CASSLGTGYYEQYF
NA | TRBJ2-3 | TRBV30 | NA | TGTGCCTGGAGTACCAGGCGGGGGCGGAGAGATACGCAGTATTTT | CAWSTRRGRRDTQYF
few | TRBJ1-5 | TRBV10-2 | NA | TGCGCCAGCATGGCTAGGGGGGATTATAGCAATCAGCCCCAGCATTTT | CASMARGDYSNQPQHF
NA | TRBJ1-1 | TRBV5-6 | NA | TGTGCCAGCAGCAAGGGACAAATTAACACTGAAGCTTTCTTT | CASSKGQINTEAFF
once | TRBJ2-5 | TRBV5-4 | NA | TGTGCCAGCAGGAGTAGCGGCCAAGAGACCCAGTACTTC | CASRSSGQETQYF
NA | TRBJ2-2 | TRBV11-2 | NA | TGTGCCAGCAGCTGGGGGGTTACAGGGACCGGGGAGCTGTTTTTT | CASSWGVTGTGELFF
NA | TRBJ2-3 | TRBV2 | NA | TGTGCCAGCAGCAGAGGGGTTAGCACAGATACGCAGTATTTT | CASSRGVSTDTQYF
once | TRBJ1-3 | TRBV15 | NA | TGTGCCACCAGCAGAGAGAACGGATCGCCTTGGAACACCATATATTTT | CATSRENGSPWNTIYF
NA | TRBJ1-1 | TRBV30 | TRBD1 | TGTGCCTGTTCAGGGGGGAGGGACACTGAAGCTTTCTTT | CACSGGRDTEAFF
NA | TRBJ2-5 | TRBV5-1 | NA | TGCGCCAGCAGTGGACGGGGGCTCCAAGAGACCCAGTACTTC | CASSGRGLQETQYF
NA | TRBJ2-7 | TRBV18 | NA | TGTGCCAGCTCACCTGCAGGGTGGGACTACGAGCAGTACTTC | CASSPAGWDYEQYF
once | TRBJ2-5 | TRBV5-1 | NA | TGCGCCAGCAGCCGAGGTGATGGGGACCAAGAGACCCAGTACTTC | CASSRGDGDQETQYF
NA | TRBJ2-7 | TRBV6-6 | TRBD1 | TGTGCCAGCAGTTACCGGGACAGGGGTCCCTACGAGCAGTACTTC | CASSYRDRGPYEQYF
NA | TRBJ2-7 | TRBV7-7 | NA | TGTGCTAGCAGCTTATTCGGCTCGGGCGAGCAGTACTTC | CASSLFGSGEQYF
NA | TRBJ2-7 | TRBV7-9 | NA | TGTGCCAGCAGCCCCGATAGCCGGAGCTACGAGCAGTACTTC | CASSPDSRSYEQYF
once | TRBJ1-4 | TRBV2 | TRBD1 | TGTGCCAGCAGTGAAAGGACAGGGAATGAAAAACTGTTTTTT | CASSERTGNEKLFF
NA | TRBJ1-2 | TRBV5-1 | NA | TGCGCCAGCAGCCAGTCAGCTGGAGGAGGCTACACCTTC | CASSQSAGGGYTF
many | TRBJ2-1 | TRBV28 | NA | TGTGCCAGCAGTTCCTACAATGAGCAGTTCTTC | CASSSYNEQFF
NA | TRBJ2-1 | TRBV5-4 | NA | TGTGCCAGCAACCCGGGGGGCGGGTCCTACAATGAGCAGTTCTTC | CASNPGGGSYNEQFF
NA | TRBJ2-7 | TRBV6-1 | TRBD1 | TGTGCCAGCGGAAGCCGGGACAGGGGTTACGAGCAGTACTTC | CASGSRDRGYEQYF
NA | TRBJ2-1 | TRBV2 | NA | TGTGCCAGCAGTGATGACACCCACTCCTACAATGAGCAGTTCTTC | CASSDDTHSYNEQFF
NA | TRBJ2-1 | TRBV7-2 | TRBD2 | TGTGCCAGCAGCTCCCCGGGACTAGCGGGAGGGTGGGCTGGCAATGAGCAGTTCTTC | CASSSPGLAGGWAGNEQFF
NA | TRBJ2-7 | TRBV11-2 | TRBD2 | TGTGCCAGCAGCTTTAGGACTAGCGGGAAGGCGAAGGGACTCGAGCAGTACTTC | CASSFRTSGKAKGLEQYF
NA | TRBJ1-6 | TRBV5-1 | NA | TGCGCCAGCAGGACAAATGGAAATTCACCCCTCCACTTT | CASRTNGNSPLHF
NA | TRBJ2-7 | TRBV18 | NA | TGTGCCAGCTCACCCCCCGGGTTTCCCGAGCAGTACTTC | CASSPPGFPEQYF
NA | TRBJ2-7 | TRBV7-2 | TRBD1 | TGTGCCAGCAGCTTAGCGCAAGGACAGGGTCGACGGTACTTC | CASSLAQGQGRRYF
NA | TRBJ1-2 | TRBV5-6 | TRBD1 | TGTGCCAGCAGCTTGGGGGTTTCGGACAGGAACTATGGCTACACCTTC | CASSLGVSDRNYGYTF
NA | TRBJ1-1 | TRBV29-1 | NA | TGCAGCGTTGTTTCAGAGAACACTGAAGCTTTCTTT | CSVVSENTEAFF
NA | TRBJ1-1 | TRBV2 | TRBD1 | TGTGCCAGCAGTGAATCCCGGACAGGGGGCAGTTCTGAAGCTTTCTTT | CASSESRTGGSSEAFF